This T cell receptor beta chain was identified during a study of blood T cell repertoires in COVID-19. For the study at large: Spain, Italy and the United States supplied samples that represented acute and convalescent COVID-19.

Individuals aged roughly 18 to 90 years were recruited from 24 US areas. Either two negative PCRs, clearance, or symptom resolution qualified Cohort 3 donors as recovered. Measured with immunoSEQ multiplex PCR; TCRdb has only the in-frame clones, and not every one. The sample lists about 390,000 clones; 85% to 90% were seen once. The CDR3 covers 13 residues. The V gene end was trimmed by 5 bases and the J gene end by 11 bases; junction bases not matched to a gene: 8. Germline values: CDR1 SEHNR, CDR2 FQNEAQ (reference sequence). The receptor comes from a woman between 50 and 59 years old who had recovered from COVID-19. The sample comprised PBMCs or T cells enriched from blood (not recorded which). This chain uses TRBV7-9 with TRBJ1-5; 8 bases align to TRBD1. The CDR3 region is CASSPTTGASQHF. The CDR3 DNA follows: TGTGCCAGCAGCCCGACGACAGGGGCATCCCAGCATTTT.